This T cell receptor (beta chain) was sequenced in a study of T cell repertoires in urothelial bladder cancer. Study overall: The approximately twelve resected lesions were three cT0, three cTa, three cT1 and three cT2 or greater. Study findings and constraints: One T-cell clone reached up to roughly 15% of carcinoma infiltrating lymphocytes. Infiltrating lymphocytes: median roughly 2.2% in carcinoma versus about 12% in benign specimens.

Comment on this clone: Antigen: not known.

TCRdb keeps only in-frame clones here, not all; method: immunoSEQ multiplex PCR. The sample consists of fewer than 15,000 clones, 60% to 75% of them appearing once. The V gene end was trimmed by 0 bases and the J gene end by 2 bases; junction bases not matched to a gene: 9. The CDR3 has 17 amino acids. Per the germline V gene, CDR1 is SGDLS and CDR2 is YYNGEE. The chain employs TRBV9 and TRBJ2-3; 7 nucleotides agree with TRBD2. This receptor was obtained from a human donor with urothelial carcinoma. The specimen sequenced was tumor-infiltrating cells from bladder cancer. The CDR3: CASSVEGGAGYTDTQYF. CDR3 sequence (DNA): TGTGCCAGCAGCGTAGAAGGAGGAGCGGGGTACACAGATACGCAGTATTTT.